A selection of T cell receptor beta chains follows, all from one sample in a study of neurological immune-mediated disorders. TCRdb used MiXCR to reprocess the 5' RACE reads, holding one entry per CDR3 protein. This repertoire shows tens of thousands of distinct CDR3 sequences, about 9.3% found once; its top ten account for 21%. Sequencing was done on a sample of PBMCs. The receptors shown here come from a woman aged 40 to 55 with HTLV-1-associated myelopathy (HAM/TSP). The CDR3 runs from the conserved cysteine through the conserved F or W. Fields, in order: J gene, D gene, V gene, clone size, CDR3 DNA, CDR3 protein. D genes are given only for firm matches. Rows may omit the clone size; those that give it use once, few, many or a size class.

>TRBJ1-1|-|TRBV20-1|many
TGCAGTGCTATCACAGGGAGCCCAACTGAAGCTTTCTTT
CSAITGSPTEAFF
>TRBJ1-2|TRBD1|TRBV6-5|many
TGTGCCAGCAGCCCAGGACAGGGGTTGGTTGGCTACACCTTC
CASSPGQGLVGYTF
>TRBJ2-7|-|TRBV4-3|many
TGCGCCAGCAGCCAAAAATTGCCGGTTTCGAACAGGGCATCCTACGAGCAGTACTTC
CASSQKLPVSNRASYEQYF
>TRBJ2-3|TRBD2|TRBV11-2|many
TGTGCCAGCAGCGACCAGGGGACTAGCGTGTCAGATACGCAGTATTTT
CASSDQGTSVSDTQYF
>TRBJ1-2|-|TRBV9|many
TGTGCCAGCAGCGTAGGTGACATAGCTAACTATGGCTACACCTTC
CASSVGDIANYGYTF
>TRBJ2-3|-|TRBV7-8|many
TGTGCCAGCAGCTTAAGGGGAAGGGGCACAGATACGCAGTATTTT
CASSLRGRGTDTQYF
>TRBJ2-3|TRBD1|TRBV5-1|many
TGCGCCAGCAGCTTCGAGGGGGCTGATACGCAGTATTTT
CASSFEGADTQYF
>TRBJ2-1|-|TRBV20-1|many
TGCAGTGCTAGAGCGGGGCACAACAATGAGCAGTTCTTC
CSARAGHNNEQFF
>TRBJ2-3|-|TRBV4-3|many
TGCGCCAGCAGCCAATCCGGACAGACAGATACGCAGTATTTT
CASSQSGQTDTQYF
>TRBJ1-4|-|TRBV24-1|-
TGTGCCACCAGTGACAAATTTGCAACTAATGAAAAACTGTTTTTT
CATSDKFATNEKLFF
>TRBJ1-2|TRBD1|TRBV7-2|many
TGTGCCAGCAGCTTTTACAGGGGCCATGCTCATGGCTACACCTTC
CASSFYRGHAHGYTF
>TRBJ1-4|TRBD1|TRBV20-1|many
TGCAGTGCTAGTTCGAGAGACAGGGGCGGGGAGAGCGGAAAACTGTTTTTT
CSASSRDRGGESGKLFF
>TRBJ1-6|-|TRBV7-2|many
TGTGCCAGCAGCTTAGGAGGGAGTAATTCACCCCTCCACTTT
CASSLGGSNSPLHF
>TRBJ2-5|TRBD1|TRBV6-1|-
TGTGCCAGCAATCTAGGGGGGACAGGGGCACAAGAGAACCAGTACTTC
CASNLGGTGAQENQYF
>TRBJ2-1|-|TRBV5-4|many
TGTGCCAGCAGGCGAGGCGGCTACAATGAGCAGTTCTTC
CASRRGGYNEQFF
>TRBJ1-5|-|TRBV29-1|many
TGCAGCGTTGGACTAGGAGTCGGTGAGCCCCAGCATTTT
CSVGLGVGEPQHF
>TRBJ1-2|-|TRBV10-3|-
TGTGCCATCAGTGAGTCGGCAGCCGATGGCTACACCTTC
CAISESAADGYTF
>TRBJ1-6|TRBD1|TRBV6-5|many
TGTGCCAGCAGTTTTCAATCGGGACAGGGTAATTCACCCCTCCACTTT
CASSFQSGQGNSPLHF
>TRBJ1-1|TRBD1|TRBV5-1|many
TGCGCCAGCAGCTTGGCAAGGGGGCAGAACACTGAAGCTTTCTTT
CASSLARGQNTEAFF
>TRBJ2-3|-|TRBV20-1|many
TGCAGTGCTAGAGACCCCCCCGCTAGAAGTGGTGACACGCAGTATTTT
CSARDPPARSGDTQYF
>TRBJ2-3|TRBD2|TRBV9|many
TGTGCAAGCGGGGGAGCACGCACAGATACGCAGTATTTT
CASGGARTDTQYF
>TRBJ2-7|TRBD2|TRBV20-1|many
TGCAGTGCCGGGGCGGGGGGGAGGCTCGAGCAGTACTTC
CSAGAGGRLEQYF
>TRBJ2-7|-|TRBV10-3|many
TGTGCCATCAGTGAGTCGAACGGGGGGCCAGTCTACGAGCAGTACTTC
CAISESNGGPVYEQYF
>TRBJ2-7|-|TRBV21-1|many
TGTGCCAGCAGCAAAGTAGTCGGGGACAGGTCCAGGGACGAGCAGTACTTC
CASSKVVGDRSRDEQYF
>TRBJ2-7|TRBD2|TRBV5-1|many
TGCGCCAGCAGCTTGGAGCGGGGAACCGAGCAGTACTTC
CASSLERGTEQYF
>TRBJ2-6|-|TRBV5-1|many
TGCGCCAGCAGCTTGTGGTCGGGACGGTCGATCTCTGGGGCCAACGTCCTGACTTTC
CASSLWSGRSISGANVLTF
>TRBJ1-1|-|TRBV4-1|many
TGCGCCAGCAGCCAAGTATTGAACACTGAAGCTTTCTTT
CASSQVLNTEAFF
>TRBJ2-2|TRBD2|TRBV10-2|many
TGCGCCAGCAGTGATGATGGGGGACTAGCGGGGCCCGAACCCGGGGAGCTGTTTTTT
CASSDDGGLAGPEPGELFF
>TRBJ1-5|-|TRBV5-1|many
TGCGCCAGCAGCGGTGAGACAAGGGGAGGGAATCAGCCCCAGCATTTT
CASSGETRGGNQPQHF
>TRBJ1-5|TRBD1|TRBV7-8|many
TGTGCCAGCAGCTCGACAGGGCTGCCCCAGCATTTT
CASSSTGLPQHF
>TRBJ1-5|-|TRBV6-6|many
TGTGCCAGCAGTTACTCGAGGGAGGGAGATCAGCCCCAGCATTTT
CASSYSREGDQPQHF
>TRBJ2-2|-|TRBV5-1|many
TGCGCCAGCAGCTTGAGGGAGACCGGGGAGCTGTTTTTT
CASSLRETGELFF
>TRBJ2-4|-|TRBV13|many
TGTGCCAGCAGCTTAGGACCCGGACTAGCCAAAAACATTCAGTACTTC
CASSLGPGLAKNIQYF
>TRBJ2-7|TRBD2|TRBV4-1|many
TGCGCCAGCAGCCAAGATCGGGGGGTCCCCCCCTACGAGCAGTACTTC
CASSQDRGVPPYEQYF
>TRBJ2-7|TRBD1|TRBV4-1|many
TGCGCCAGCAGCCATGTGTTCCGGGACAGATCTAACGGGGAGCAGTACTTC
CASSHVFRDRSNGEQYF
>TRBJ2-5|-|TRBV20-1|many
TGCAGTGCTAGAGATACAGGGAGTGGCCAAGAGACCCAGTACTTC
CSARDTGSGQETQYF
>TRBJ1-5|TRBD1|TRBV19|many
TGTGCCAGTAGCCCCTTTCCTGGACAGGCTTTGAATCAGCCCCAGCATTTT
CASSPFPGQALNQPQHF
>TRBJ2-1|-|TRBV5-1|many
TGCGCCAGCAGCTTGGAAGGTGTCCGCTCCTACAATGAGCAGTTCTTC
CASSLEGVRSYNEQFF
>TRBJ1-1|TRBD1|TRBV6-5|-
TGTGCCAGCAGTTACAGGGGGCGCGACACTGAAGCTTTCTTT
CASSYRGRDTEAFF
>TRBJ2-7|-|TRBV4-3|many
TGCGCCAGCAGCCCCTCGTTCAGGGTGGGCTACGAGCAGTACTTC
CASSPSFRVGYEQYF
>TRBJ2-7|-|TRBV4-3|many
TGCGCCAGCAGCCATCTATCTGGCTACGAGCAGTACTTC
CASSHLSGYEQYF
>TRBJ1-5|-|TRBV5-6|few
TGTGCCAGCAGCTTGGGTCAGGGGCTTCAGCCCCAGCATTTT
CASSLGQGLQPQHF
>TRBJ1-6|-|TRBV20-1|many
TGCAGTGCTAGAGGACAGCCGAATTCACCCCTCCACTTT
CSARGQPNSPLHF
>TRBJ2-7|-|TRBV4-2|many
TGTGCCAGCAGCCAAGTTGTTCAGGGGCCGGAATACGAGCAGTACTTC
CASSQVVQGPEYEQYF
>TRBJ1-6|-|TRBV6-5|many
TGTGCCAGCAGACGGAGCTCCTATAATTCACCCCTCCACTTT
CASRRSSYNSPLHF
>TRBJ2-1|-|TRBV4-3|-
TGCGCCAGCAGCCAAGAGGCGAGGTCCAGGCTCAATGCGCAGTTCTTC
CASSQEARSRLNAQFF
>TRBJ1-1|-|TRBV5-5|many
TGTGCCAGCAGCTCCTCGTGGGGGGGCACTGAAGCTTTCTTT
CASSSSWGGTEAFF
>TRBJ2-7|-|TRBV2|many
TGTGCCAGCAAGCCCCCTGGGACATCTGGTCCGGAGCAGTACTTC
CASKPPGTSGPEQYF
>TRBJ2-2|TRBD2|TRBV5-1|many
TGCGCCAGCAGCTTGACTAGCGGGGGTAACACCGGGGAGCTGTTTTTT
CASSLTSGGNTGELFF
>TRBJ1-6|TRBD1|TRBV6-5|many
TGTGCCAGCAGTTCGGGACAGCACTATTCACCCCTCCACTTT
CASSSGQHYSPLHF